Listed below are T cell receptor beta chains from one sample, sequenced in a study of cytomegalovirus exposure and HLA in healthy donors. Sequencing used immunoSEQ multiplex PCR; TCRdb keeps in-frame clones, though not all of them. The repertoire has approximately 170,000 clones, around 75% of them found once; the top ten carry roughly 4.5%. The sequenced material came from PBMCs. The receptors come from a man aged 18 to 29 in good health and CMV-seropositive. CDR3s include the opening cysteine and the closing phenylalanine or tryptophan. A D gene is named only where the DNA matches it firmly. Some rows have no size entry. The others give once, few or many, or a class for an expanded clone.

TRBV7-2	.	TRBD2	TRBJ2-5	CASSLEAGGQETQYF	TGTGCCAGCAGCTTAGAAGCGGGGGGACAAGAGACCCAGTACTTC
TRBV6-5	.	.	TRBJ2-4	CASRVTGRDIQYF	TGTGCCAGCCGAGTAACAGGGCGGGACATTCAGTACTTC
TRBV2	.	TRBD1	TRBJ1-3	CASRDYRGNMNTIYF	TGTGCCAGTAGAGATTACAGGGGTAATATGAACACCATATATTTT
TRBV28	few	.	TRBJ1-2	CASSLSNYGYTF	TGTGCCAGCAGTTTGAGTAACTATGGCTACACCTTC
TRBV6-1	.	.	TRBJ1-2	CASSELPDIGLYGYTF	TGTGCCAGCAGTGAGCTACCCGACATCGGACTCTATGGCTACACCTTC
TRBV28	.	.	TRBJ2-5	CASSHTRGTQETQYF	TGTGCCAGCAGTCACACTAGAGGAACTCAAGAGACCCAGTACTTC
TRBV19	.	.	TRBJ1-5	CASSTTGVQPQHF	TGTGCCAGTAGTACTACGGGGGTTCAGCCCCAGCATTTT
TRBV5-6	.	TRBD2	TRBJ2-3	CASSFPSGPFTDTQYF	TGTGCCAGCAGCTTCCCTAGCGGGCCATTCACAGATACGCAGTATTTT
TRBV4-2	.	TRBD2	TRBJ2-2	CASSLTSGGLENTGELFF	TGTGCCAGCAGTTTGACTAGCGGGGGGCTGGAAAACACCGGGGAGCTGTTTTTT
TRBV27	.	TRBD1	TRBJ2-2	CASSWDRDNTGELFF	TGTGCCAGCAGCTGGGACAGGGACAACACCGGGGAGCTGTTTTTT
TRBV5-1	.	.	TRBJ2-1	CASSPEQGRNEQFF	TGCGCCAGCAGCCCCGAACAGGGTCGAAATGAGCAGTTCTTC
TRBV9	.	TRBD1	TRBJ1-3	CASSVGQGAQNTIYF	TGTGCCAGCAGCGTGGGACAGGGGGCTCAGAACACCATATATTTT
TRBV19	.	TRBD2	TRBJ2-3	CASSIGLAGTDTQYF	TGTGCCAGTAGTATAGGCCTAGCGGGCACAGATACGCAGTATTTT
TRBV7-6	.	.	TRBJ1-3	CASSSAREGNTIYF	TGTGCCAGCAGCTCAGCCCGGGAGGGAAACACCATATATTTT
TRBV27	.	TRBD1	TRBJ2-3	CASSLTDRFSTDTQYF	TGTGCCAGCAGTTTGACGGACAGGTTCAGCACAGATACGCAGTATTTT
TRBV4-1	few	TRBD1	TRBJ2-3	CASSQLQGTDSDTQYF	TGCGCCAGCAGCCAGCTACAGGGGACGGACTCAGATACGCAGTATTTT
TRBV28	.	.	TRBJ1-5	CASSYTGLPNQPQHF	TGTGCCAGCAGTTACACGGGACTGCCCAATCAGCCCCAGCATTTT
TRBV11-3	once	.	TRBJ2-1	CASSLDWLAEGDEQFF	TGTGCCAGCAGCTTAGATTGGCTAGCGGAGGGGGATGAGCAGTTCTTC
TRBV6-4	.	.	TRBJ1-2	CASSDGGLPGYTF	TGTGCCAGCAGTGACGGGGGCCTTCCCGGGTACACCTTC
TRBV4-1	.	TRBD1	TRBJ2-6	CASSQVRQGALGANVLTF	TGCGCCAGCAGCCAAGTAAGGCAGGGGGCATTAGGGGCCAACGTCCTGACTTTC
TRBV29-1	.	TRBD1	TRBJ2-2	CSVEDPGQGNTGELFF	TGCAGCGTTGAAGACCCGGGACAGGGCAACACCGGGGAGCTGTTTTTT
TRBV4-1	.	.	TRBJ1-2	CASRQLNRVNYGYTF	TGCGCCAGCAGACAACTGAACAGGGTTAACTATGGCTACACCTTC
TRBV27	.	TRBD2	TRBJ2-1	CASDPLGRGGHEQFF	TGTGCCAGCGATCCTTTGGGGCGGGGGGGCCATGAGCAGTTCTTC
TRBV6-5	.	.	TRBJ1-4	CASRSAGPPEKLFF	TGTGCCAGCAGGTCCGCAGGGCCTCCTGAAAAACTGTTTTTT
TRBV5-1	.	.	TRBJ2-5	CASSLNGQETQYF	TGCGCCAGCAGCTTGAACGGCCAAGAGACCCAGTACTTC
TRBV5-4	few	TRBD2	TRBJ2-3	CASSLTSGGAGVLSDTQYF	TGTGCCAGCAGCCTGACAAGCGGGGGGGCCGGAGTCTTGTCAGATACGCAGTATTTT
TRBV5-1	.	TRBD2	TRBJ2-3	CASSRGGAVDTQYF	TGCGCCAGCAGTCGCGGGGGGGCGGTAGATACGCAGTATTTT
TRBV6-5	.	.	TRBJ1-1	CASSLRDTHEAFF	TGTGCCAGCAGTCTCCGGGACACCCATGAAGCTTTCTTT
TRBV6-1	.	.	TRBJ1-5	CASRWRGNQPQHF	TGTGCCAGCAGATGGAGGGGCAATCAGCCCCAGCATTTT
TRBV7-2	.	.	TRBJ1-1	CASSRGSATMNTEAFF	TGTGCCAGCAGCCGCGGGAGTGCCACTATGAACACTGAAGCTTTCTTT
TRBV7-8	.	.	TRBJ1-1	CASSPGGRLRITEAFF	TGTGCCAGCAGCCCCGGAGGGCGGCTACGGATCACTGAAGCTTTCTTT
TRBV27	once	TRBD1	TRBJ2-2	CASSLLGQGRTGELFF	TGTGCCAGCAGTTTATTAGGACAGGGTCGGACCGGGGAGCTGTTTTTT
TRBV5-1	once	TRBD2	TRBJ2-6	CASSYSGGASGANVLTF	TGCGCCAGCAGCTACAGCGGGGGTGCCTCTGGGGCCAACGTCCTGACTTTC